The source of this T cell receptor (beta chain) is a study of beta chain features in type 1 diabetes. The V gene's germline CDR1 is LNHNV and CDR2 YYDKDF (reference sequence). The CDR3 is made up of 17 amino acids. Trimming pared 0 bases from V and 1 base from J, leaving 15 bases between. Study-wide points: Any role of HLA type in TCRB rearrangement remained unresolved here. Patients' naive, central memory and Treg TCRB repertoires seemed closer to one another than those of healthy donors.

This clone has just a few counts. Its antigen is as yet unknown. Expressed TCRB transcripts were sequenced, since all the RNA that had been isolated was reverse transcribed. Using immunoSEQ multiplex PCR, the repertoire was profiled, and TCRdb retains in-frame clones only, with some absent. The top ten clones hold about 0.065% of a sample with hundreds of thousands of clones, 30% of them seen once. The chain couples TRBV15 to TRBJ2-5; D is ambiguous. This receptor was obtained from a man in his late teens or twenties in good health. Sample: naive CD4+ T cells from blood. CDR3 nucleotide sequence: TGTGCCACCAGCAGAGATGGAACAGCCTTCGTCCAAGAGACCCAGTACTTC. Translation: CATSRDGTAFVQETQYF.